This TCR beta chain was identified during a study of T-cell memory formation after mild COVID-19. In the study overall: There were largely donor-specific TCR clusters. Study observations and caveats: Day 15 to 85 contractors were CD4/CD8 balanced; later expanders leaned CD4+.

Of note for this clonotype: Its target is not known.

TCRalpha and TCRbeta libraries used 5'RACE with constant-segment primers and UMIs. TCRdb recomputed calls from the 5' RACE reads with MiXCR, one row per CDR3 protein. The sample has a few hundred thousand distinct CDR3 sequences; roughly an eighth are singletons. V shed 0 bases and J 1 base; nucleotides not matched to a gene: 3. CDR3 length equals 15 residues. Per germline, CDR1 LGHNA and CDR2 YSLEER. The chain is built from TRBV4-3 and TRBJ2-7; TRBD1 matches at 7 bases. Sample: PBMCs or a T cell subset sorted from them (not recorded which). This clonotype was sampled from a man between 18 and 35 years old who had mild COVID-19 (a few samples of this study predate the infection). Cell type and time point are not known. CDR3 loop: CASSQEQQGSYEQYF. The CDR3 nucleotides read TGCGCCAGCAGCCAAGAACAACAGGGGTCCTACGAGCAGTACTTC.